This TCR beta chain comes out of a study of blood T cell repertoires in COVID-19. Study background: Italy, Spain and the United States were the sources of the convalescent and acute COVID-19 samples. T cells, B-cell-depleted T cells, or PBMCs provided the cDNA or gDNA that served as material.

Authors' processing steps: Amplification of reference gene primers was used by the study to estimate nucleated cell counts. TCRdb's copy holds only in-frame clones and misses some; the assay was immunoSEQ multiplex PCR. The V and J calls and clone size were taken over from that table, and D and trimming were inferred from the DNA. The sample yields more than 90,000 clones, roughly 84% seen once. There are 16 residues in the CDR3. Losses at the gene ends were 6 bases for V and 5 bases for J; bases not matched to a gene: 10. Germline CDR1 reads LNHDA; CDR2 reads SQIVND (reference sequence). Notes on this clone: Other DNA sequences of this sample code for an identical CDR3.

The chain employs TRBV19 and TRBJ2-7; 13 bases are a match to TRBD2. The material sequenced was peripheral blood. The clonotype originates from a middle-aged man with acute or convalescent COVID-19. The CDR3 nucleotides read TGTGCCAGTAGGTCCGGACTAGCGGGAGTGTCGGACGAGCAGTACTTC. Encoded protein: CASRSGLAGVSDEQYF.